The 6 T cell receptor beta chains below all came from one sample that was sequenced in a study of shared clonotypes between healthy human individuals. Generated by immunoSEQ multiplex PCR, the TCRdb table keeps only in-frame clones and is missing some. Found here are about 960,000 clones, 76% of them singletons; the top ten hold roughly 1.5%. The sample taken for sequencing was memory CD4+ T cells sorted from blood. Specified subset: CD45RA-negative fraction. These receptors came from a man aged 18-30 years in good health.

This chain connects TRBV18 to TRBJ2-2, with 15 bases matching TRBD2. V gave up 3 bases and J gave up 0 bases; unmatched junction bases: 5. CDR3 length equals 19 residues. Germline lookup yields CDR1 KGHSH and CDR2 LQKENI. As DNA, the CDR3 is TGTGCCAGCTCACCTTTAGGACTAGCGGGAGGGCCGAACACCGGGGAGCTGTTTTTT. Its translation: CASSPLGLAGGPNTGELFF.

Many counts were recorded for this clone. The chain employs TRBV5-5 and TRBJ2-7, with D perhaps matching TRBD1 or TRBD2 (5 bases each). This CDR3 has 13 amino acids. Germline V gene data show CDR1 as SGHKS and CDR2 as YYEKEE (reference sequence). Trimming cost V 4 bases and J 7 bases, with 15 bases left between them. The CDR3 nucleotides read TGTGCCAGCAGCGGGGATCCAGGGAGAGAGCAGTACTTC. Translation gives CASSGDPGREQYF.

This clone has more than one count but fewer than ten. The chain is built from TRBV25-1 and TRBJ1-6; 7 bases are shared with TRBD1. CDR3 length: 13 residues. Germline CDR1 MGHDK, CDR2 SYGVNS. V was clipped by 5 bases and J by 13 bases; unmatched bases: 8. The CDR3 spells CASSPRDSLPLHF. CDR3 DNA sequence: TGTGCCAGCAGTCCCCGGGACAGCCTTCCCCTCCACTTT.

This chain links TRBV27 with TRBJ2-5, with 9 bases matching TRBD1. The CDR3 has 13 amino acids. Germline assignment: CDR1 MNHEY and CDR2 SMNVEV (reference sequence). V trimming: 8 bases; J trimming: 1 base; junction bases outside the gene matches: 2. DNA of the CDR3: TGTGCCAGCGGGGACAGGGTCCAAGAGACCCAGTACTTC. It translates to CASGDRVQETQYF.

The chain has TRBV7-8 and TRBJ2-1, with TRBD2 identical over 15 bases. The CDR3 covers 16 residues. Germline CDR1 SGHVS, CDR2 FQNEAQ. V trimming: 5 bases; J trimming: 7 bases; junction bases outside the gene matches: 6. CDR3: CASSPPGTSGRNEQFF. CDR3 coding DNA: TGTGCCAGCAGCCCGCCCGGGACTAGCGGGAGGAATGAGCAGTTCTTC.

Of note for this clone: The same CDR3 is also encoded by other DNA sequences in this sample. This sequence joins TRBV6-1 and TRBJ1-5; no definite D call. The V end was cut by 6 bases, the J end by 0 bases, with 9 bases between. The CDR3 length is 14 residues. Germline V gene lookup returns CDR1 MNHNS and CDR2 SASEGT. The CDR3 coding sequence is TGTGCCAGCAGGGACGACTATAGCAATCAGCCCCAGCATTTT. Translation gives CASRDDYSNQPQHF.